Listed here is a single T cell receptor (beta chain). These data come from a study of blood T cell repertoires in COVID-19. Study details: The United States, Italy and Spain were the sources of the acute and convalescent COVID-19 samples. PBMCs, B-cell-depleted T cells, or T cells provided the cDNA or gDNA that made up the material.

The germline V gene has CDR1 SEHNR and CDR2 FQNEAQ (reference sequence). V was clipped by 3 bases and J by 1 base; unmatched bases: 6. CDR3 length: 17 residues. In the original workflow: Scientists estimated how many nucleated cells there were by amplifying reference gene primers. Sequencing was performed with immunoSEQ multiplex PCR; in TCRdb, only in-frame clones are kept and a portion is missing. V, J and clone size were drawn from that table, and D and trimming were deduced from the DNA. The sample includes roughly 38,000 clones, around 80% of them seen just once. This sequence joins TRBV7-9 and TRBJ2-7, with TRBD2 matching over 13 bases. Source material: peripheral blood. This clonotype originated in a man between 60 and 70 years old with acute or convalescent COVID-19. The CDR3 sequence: CASSLPGLAGRSYEQYF. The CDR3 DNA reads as TGTGCCAGCAGCTTGCCGGGACTAGCGGGGAGGTCCTACGAGCAGTACTTC.